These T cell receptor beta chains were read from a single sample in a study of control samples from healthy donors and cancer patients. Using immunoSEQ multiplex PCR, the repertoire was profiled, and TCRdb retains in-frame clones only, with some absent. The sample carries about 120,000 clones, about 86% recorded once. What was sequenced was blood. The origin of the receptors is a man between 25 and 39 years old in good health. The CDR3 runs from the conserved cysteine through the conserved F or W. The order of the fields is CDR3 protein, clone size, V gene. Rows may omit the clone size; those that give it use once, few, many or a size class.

CDR3: CASSLAYGLGQETQYF; size: .; V: TRBV5-1
CDR3: CASLTGGGRRQETQYF; size: .; V: TRBV28
CDR3: CAWGSSYEQYF; size: .; V: TRBV30
CDR3: CASSKAGGLKTQYF; size: .; V: TRBV19
CDR3: CASSLDSGGANEQFF; size: .; V: TRBV7-6
CDR3: CASTGVNYGYTF; size: once; V: TRBV6-5
CDR3: CSVEAGDGYTF; size: .; V: TRBV29-1
CDR3: CASSLGGNEQFF; size: .; V: TRBV27
CDR3: CASRGPTSQTRGGMNTEAFF; size: .; V: TRBV19
CDR3: CASTPGYRVDTQYF; size: .; V: TRBV5-8
CDR3: CPPSQGRGGQGEGYTF; size: .; V: TRBV4-1
CDR3: CASSLTGGDEQFF; size: .; V: TRBV12-3/TRBV12-4
CDR3: CATSDGDRGFSYGYTF; size: once; V: TRBV24-1
CDR3: CASRLLHRGLGYEQYF; size: .; V: TRBV11-2
CDR3: CASSRDSVNTEAFF; size: once; V: TRBV18
CDR3: CASSEGLGTEAFF; size: once; V: TRBV6-1
CDR3: CSVSDRGRTEAFF; size: .; V: TRBV29-1
CDR3: CASSQTGGGNQPQHF; size: few; V: TRBV5-1
CDR3: CASSSHYSNQPQHF; size: once; V: TRBV6-2/TRBV6-3
CDR3: CASSVQGAEGYTF; size: few; V: TRBV5-5
CDR3: CASVLTGEPEAFF; size: once; V: TRBV12-3/TRBV12-4
CDR3: CASSLATGVSPLHF; size: .; V: TRBV7-2
CDR3: CASSSAGNEQYF; size: .; V: TRBV5-1
CDR3: CASRDSSGANVLTF; size: .; V: TRBV6-4
CDR3: CASSVPGDRPSNEQFF; size: .; V: TRBV19
CDR3: CASSLSGAGEQFF; size: .; V: TRBV5-8
CDR3: CASSQLTGMGSPLHF; size: .; V: TRBV3-1/TRBV3-2
CDR3: CASSFLGGAKTGELFF; size: .; V: TRBV5-6
CDR3: CASSPPTGGSGRSEAFF; size: .; V: TRBV18
CDR3: CASTGSRGVSTGELFF; size: .; V: TRBV10-1
CDR3: CSVVVGGTGGYNEQFF; size: .; V: TRBV29-1
CDR3: CASSLGESTEAFF; size: .; V: TRBV7-8
CDR3: CASSRQDRVKYEQYF; size: few; V: TRBV21-1
CDR3: CASSQEGGAGGWNEQFF; size: .; V: TRBV4-1
CDR3: CASSQDVNQPQHF; size: .; V: TRBV3-1/TRBV3-2
CDR3: CASSQDGRTAGNTIYF; size: .; V: TRBV14
CDR3: CASRRGGSAVKLFF; size: many; V: TRBV2
CDR3: CATSDSTPTPGQGAIDTQYF; size: .; V: TRBV24-1
CDR3: CASGVTGGSYEQYF; size: .; V: TRBV28
CDR3: CASRYGGVGETQYF; size: .; V: TRBV2
CDR3: CASSKARRGGYGYTF; size: .; V: TRBV21-1
CDR3: CASSPENSPLHF; size: .; V: TRBV7-9
CDR3: CASSLYGPQETQYF; size: .; V: TRBV11-2
CDR3: CASSGEGGTATNEKLFF; size: .; V: TRBV25-1
CDR3: CATSDRTVNQPQHF; size: once; V: TRBV24-1
CDR3: CASSLGVGDYSNQPQHF; size: .; V: TRBV5-1
CDR3: CSVHTGGTEAFF; size: .; V: TRBV29-1
CDR3: CASSVIWDTEAFF; size: .; V: TRBV11-2
CDR3: CASSVAGARTEAFF; size: .; V: TRBV9
CDR3: CASSLVPENTEAFF; size: .; V: TRBV5-1
CDR3: CASCRGGLGSYEQYF; size: .; V: TRBV2
CDR3: CATSEGMNTEAFF; size: .; V: TRBV24-1
CDR3: CASSPDLTGTPINYGYTF; size: .; V: TRBV4-1
CDR3: CASSLAGNQPQHF; size: .; V: TRBV27
CDR3: CASSGGTSGTDTQYF; size: .; V: TRBV25-1
CDR3: CASSQTGDEEQYF; size: few; V: TRBV4-1
CDR3: CAWAEIRGAFF; size: .; V: TRBV30